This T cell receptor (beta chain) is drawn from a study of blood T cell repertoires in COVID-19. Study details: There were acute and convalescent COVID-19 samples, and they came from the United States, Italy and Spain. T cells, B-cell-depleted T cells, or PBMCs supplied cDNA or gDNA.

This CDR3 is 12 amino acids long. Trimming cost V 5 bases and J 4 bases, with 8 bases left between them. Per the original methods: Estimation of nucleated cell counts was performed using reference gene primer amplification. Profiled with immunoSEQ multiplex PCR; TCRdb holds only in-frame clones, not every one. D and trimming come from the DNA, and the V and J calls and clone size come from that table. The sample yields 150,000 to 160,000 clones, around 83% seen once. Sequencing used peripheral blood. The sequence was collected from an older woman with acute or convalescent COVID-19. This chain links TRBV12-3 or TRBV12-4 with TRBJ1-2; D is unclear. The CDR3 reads CASSPGAYGYTF. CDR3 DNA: TGTGCCAGCAGTCCGGGAGCCTATGGCTACACCTTC.